These 8 T cell receptor beta chains came from one sample sequenced in a study of blood T cell repertoires in COVID-19. Produced via immunoSEQ multiplex PCR; TCRdb's table is partial and in-frame only. This repertoire shows 300,000 or so clones, around nine tenths found once; its top ten account for 2.5% to 3%. Sequenced sample: PBMCs or T cells enriched from blood (not recorded which). The origin of the receptors is a woman aged 45-60 years who had been exposed to COVID-19.

The chain carries TRBV5-4 and TRBJ1-6; D is possibly TRBD1 (6 bases). V lost 4 bases and J lost 8, with 16 bases in between. This CDR3 spans 15 amino acids. CDR1 is SGHNT, CDR2 YYREEE, per germline (reference sequence). The CDR3 here is CASSPGHGRDSPLHF. In nucleotides, the CDR3 is TGTGCCAGCAGCCCGGGACATGGAAGAGATTCACCCCTCCACTTT.

The rearrangement links TRBV4-1 to TRBJ2-5; D might be TRBD2 (6 bases). V was trimmed by 2 bases and J by 5 bases, leaving 12 bases between them. In germline, CDR1 is MGHRA, CDR2 YSYEKL. The CDR3 loop spans 14 amino acids. CDR3 sequence reads: CASSQYWREETQYF. Written as DNA, the CDR3 is TGCGCCAGCAGCCAATACTGGAGGGAGGAGACCCAGTACTTC.

V and J are TRBV4-1 and TRBJ2-7; perhaps TRBD2 as D (5 bases). The V end lost 0 bases, the J end lost 0 bases, and 21 bases lay between the germline ends. The CDR3 is made up of 19 amino acids. Germline CDR1 reads MGHRA; CDR2 reads YSYEKL. The CDR3 spells CASSQDSALRAVSSYEQYF. In DNA, the CDR3 is TGCGCCAGCAGCCAAGATTCCGCCCTGCGGGCTGTAAGCTCCTACGAGCAGTACTTC.

This rearrangement joins TRBV2 to TRBJ2-2; D is perhaps TRBD1 (5 bases). V gave up 8 bases and J gave up 0 bases, with 13 bases separating them. This CDR3 has 15 amino acids. Germline V gene data show CDR1 as SNHLY and CDR2 as FYNNEI. The CDR3 protein is CASRLTASNTGELFF. CDR3 sequence (DNA): TGTGCCAGCCGACTGACAGCCTCGAACACCGGGGAGCTGTTTTTT.

This chain connects TRBV30 to TRBJ1-4; TRBD1 might be the D (5 bases). The CDR3 is 16 residues long. V was trimmed by 5 bases and J by 8 bases, leaving 24 bases between them. Germline CDR1 and CDR2: GTSNPN and SVGIG (reference sequence). The DNA of the CDR3 is TGTGCCTGGGGCGCTGGAGGGGCCTTAGGAGGGGAAAAACTGTTTTTT. It yields the protein CAWGAGGALGGEKLFF. Full variable domain (remainder filled in from reference TRBV30 and TRBJ1-4): SQTIHQWPATLVQPVGSPLSLECTVEGTSNPNLYWYRQAAGRGLQLLFYSVGIGQISSEVPQNLSASRPQDRQFILSSKKLLLSDSGFYLCAWGAGGALGGEKLFFGSGTQLSVL.

This chain joins TRBV3-1 (or the pseudogene TRBV3-2) and TRBJ2-5; 9 bases align to TRBD1. Germline V lookup: CDR1 LGHDT, CDR2 YNNKEL (reference sequence). The CDR3 sequence is 18 residues long. Germline trimming cut 6 bases from V and 3 bases from J; bases unmatched to any gene: 17. CDR3 sequence (DNA): TGTGCCAGCAGTCTATTTCGATCCGCACAGGGGGCAAAAGAGACCCAGTACTTC. Amino acid sequence: CASSLFRSAQGAKETQYF.

This rearrangement joins TRBV11-2 to TRBJ2-1; possibly TRBD1 for D (6 bases). Germline V CDR1 and CDR2: SGHAT, FQNNGV. The CDR3 has 15 amino acids. V shed 7 bases and J shed 4 bases, with 17 bases lying between them. The CDR3 protein is CASTWTDSSYNEQFF. The CDR3 region has the DNA TGTGCCAGCACCTGGACAGACTCCTCATACAATGAGCAGTTCTTC.

The gene calls are TRBV10-3 and TRBJ2-3, with 8 bases lining up with TRBD2. In germline, CDR1 is ENHRY, CDR2 SYGVKD. CDR3 size: 15 residues. Trimming took 2 bases from V and 3 from J; bases not matched to a gene: 4. CDR3 sequence reads: CAISENGGVTDTQYF. For the CDR3, the DNA is TGTGCCATCAGTGAGAACGGGGGGGTGACAGATACGCAGTATTTT.